Listed here are 19 T cell receptor beta chains from one sample, sequenced in a study of T cells expressing NK-cell markers. TCRdb re-called the 5' RACE reads; every CDR3 protein appears as one record, without DNA. Its table records 550,000 or so distinct CDR3 sequences. The sample was blood T cells: a sorted CD56 or NKG2C T cell subset, CD4+ or CD8+ T cells, or bulk PBMC T cells (not recorded which). All receptors come from a man younger than 30 in good health.

The J gene is TRBJ2-3, the V gene TRBV5-5; TCRdb calls TRBD2, which cannot be checked without DNA. The germline gives CDR1 SGHKS, CDR2 YYEKEE (reference sequence). The CDR3 runs to 15 residues. The CDR3 spells CASSVRLASTDTQYF.

J is TRBJ1-2 and V is TRBV12-3 or TRBV12-4. The CDR3 length is 15 residues. This CDR3 reads CASTLSGEIGSGYTF.

The V gene is TRBV5-4, the J gene TRBJ2-1; TCRdb returns TRBD1, unconfirmable since there is no DNA. Per the germline V gene, CDR1 is SGHNT and CDR2 is YYREEE (reference sequence). The CDR3 contains 16 residues. This chain's CDR3 is CASSLGGTSSYNEQFF.

The gene calls are TRBV6-5 and TRBJ2-2; TCRdb reports TRBD1, a call that lacks DNA to check it against. Germline V gene data show CDR1 as MNHEY and CDR2 as SVGAGI. The CDR3 length is 16 residues. CDR3 amino acids: CASSYLRQGLAGELFF.

The chain recombines TRBV7-2 with TRBJ1-5; TCRdb's D call of TRBD1 is untestable without DNA. CDR1 is SGHTA, CDR2 FQGNSA, per germline. This CDR3 region has 16 residues. The CDR3 reads CASSLGTGNSNQPQHF. Looking up the rest from reference TRBV7-2 and TRBJ1-5 gives the full variable domain: GAGVSQSPSNKVTEKGKDVELRCDPISGHTALYWYRQSLGQGLEFLIYFQGNSAPDKSGLPSDRFSAERTGGSVSTLTIQRTQQEDSAVYLCASSLGTGNSNQPQHFGDGTRLSIL.

The rearrangement uses TRBV30 and TRBJ2-5. The V gene's germline CDR1 is GTSNPN and CDR2 SVGIG (reference sequence). The length of the CDR3 is 12 residues. The CDR3 reads CAWSVLEETQYF.

The chain recombines TRBV5-1 with TRBJ2-7; there is no DNA to check the TCRdb D call of TRBD1. The CDR3 has 15 residues. Germline lookup yields CDR1 SGHRS and CDR2 YFSETQ. The CDR3 sequence is CASSLEGQGLYEQYF.

V usage is TRBV5-5 and J usage is TRBJ2-3; TCRdb lists TRBD2, though no DNA is available to test this call. The length of the CDR3 is 16 residues. Germline-derived CDR1 and CDR2 are SGHKS and YYEKEE (reference sequence). The CDR3 sequence is CASSERMVVTTDTQYF.

The V call is TRBV5-1, the J call TRBJ2-7; TCRdb calls TRBD1, which cannot be checked without DNA. The CDR3 covers 15 residues. The germline CDR1 and CDR2 sequences are SGHRS and YFSETQ. The CDR3 protein is CASSQTGQTPYEQYF.

The chain uses TRBV20-1 and TRBJ2-5; the D call of TRBD2 rests on TCRdb alone, since no DNA is present to check it. The germline V gene encodes CDR1 DFQATT and CDR2 SNEGSKA (reference sequence). The CDR3 spans 12 residues. The CDR3: CSAERTEETQYF.

The chain links TRBV24-1 to TRBJ2-1; TCRdb outputs TRBD2, but without DNA this stays unchecked. This CDR3 is built from 18 residues. Germline V gene sequence: CDR1 KGHDR, CDR2 SFDVKD. The CDR3 here is CATSDLGGLAGGLDEQFF.

The chain carries TRBV12-3 or TRBV12-4 and TRBJ2-3; TCRdb picks TRBD2, but there is no DNA to check that call. The CDR3 consists of 15 residues. The CDR3 spells CASGRLAGGSDTQYF.

J is TRBJ2-5 and V is TRBV20-1; TCRdb selects TRBD2, and the lack of DNA leaves this call unchecked. This CDR3 is 14 amino acids long. Germline assignment: CDR1 DFQATT and CDR2 SNEGSKA (reference sequence). This CDR3 reads CSARTKWREETQYF.

The V and J genes are TRBV24-1 and TRBJ2-2; TCRdb selects TRBD2, and the lack of DNA leaves this call unchecked. CDR3 length equals 17 residues. The V gene's germline CDR1 is KGHDR and CDR2 SFDVKD. CDR3 in amino acids: CATSDSLAGPNTGELFF.

V is TRBV12-3 or TRBV12-4 and J is TRBJ2-1; the D call from TCRdb, TRBD1, cannot be confirmed without DNA. This CDR3 contains 16 residues. CDR3 region: CASSPLTGGTHNEQFF.

The chain employs TRBV29-1 and TRBJ2-7; TCRdb outputs TRBD1, but without DNA this stays unchecked. CDR3 length equals 13 residues. The germline V gene encodes CDR1 SQVTM and CDR2 ANQGSEA. The CDR3 loop reads CSVGDRVGYEQYF.

J is TRBJ2-3 and V is TRBV6-1; as DNA is missing, the TRBD2 call by TCRdb cannot be tested. This CDR3 has 17 residues. Germline-derived CDR1 and CDR2 are MNHNS and SASEGT. The CDR3 protein is CASTKKAPGTSWDTQYF.

V usage is TRBV30 and J usage is TRBJ1-1; as DNA is missing, the TRBD1 call by TCRdb cannot be tested. The CDR3 extends over 14 amino acids. CDR1 and CDR2 from the germline V gene are GTSNPN and SVGIG (reference sequence). CDR3 in amino acids: CAWRPRTGGTEAFF. The full variable domain, rest sourced from reference TRBV30 and TRBJ1-1, is SQTIHQWPATLVQPVGSPLSLECTVEGTSNPNLYWYRQAAGRGLQLLFYSVGIGQISSEVPQNLSASRPQDRQFILSSKKLLLSDSGFYLCAWRPRTGGTEAFFGQGTRLTVV.

This chain connects TRBV12-3 or TRBV12-4 to TRBJ2-7; without DNA, the TCRdb call of TRBD2 cannot be checked. This CDR3 contains 17 residues. CDR3 sequence reads: CASSFRGTSGRYYEQYF.